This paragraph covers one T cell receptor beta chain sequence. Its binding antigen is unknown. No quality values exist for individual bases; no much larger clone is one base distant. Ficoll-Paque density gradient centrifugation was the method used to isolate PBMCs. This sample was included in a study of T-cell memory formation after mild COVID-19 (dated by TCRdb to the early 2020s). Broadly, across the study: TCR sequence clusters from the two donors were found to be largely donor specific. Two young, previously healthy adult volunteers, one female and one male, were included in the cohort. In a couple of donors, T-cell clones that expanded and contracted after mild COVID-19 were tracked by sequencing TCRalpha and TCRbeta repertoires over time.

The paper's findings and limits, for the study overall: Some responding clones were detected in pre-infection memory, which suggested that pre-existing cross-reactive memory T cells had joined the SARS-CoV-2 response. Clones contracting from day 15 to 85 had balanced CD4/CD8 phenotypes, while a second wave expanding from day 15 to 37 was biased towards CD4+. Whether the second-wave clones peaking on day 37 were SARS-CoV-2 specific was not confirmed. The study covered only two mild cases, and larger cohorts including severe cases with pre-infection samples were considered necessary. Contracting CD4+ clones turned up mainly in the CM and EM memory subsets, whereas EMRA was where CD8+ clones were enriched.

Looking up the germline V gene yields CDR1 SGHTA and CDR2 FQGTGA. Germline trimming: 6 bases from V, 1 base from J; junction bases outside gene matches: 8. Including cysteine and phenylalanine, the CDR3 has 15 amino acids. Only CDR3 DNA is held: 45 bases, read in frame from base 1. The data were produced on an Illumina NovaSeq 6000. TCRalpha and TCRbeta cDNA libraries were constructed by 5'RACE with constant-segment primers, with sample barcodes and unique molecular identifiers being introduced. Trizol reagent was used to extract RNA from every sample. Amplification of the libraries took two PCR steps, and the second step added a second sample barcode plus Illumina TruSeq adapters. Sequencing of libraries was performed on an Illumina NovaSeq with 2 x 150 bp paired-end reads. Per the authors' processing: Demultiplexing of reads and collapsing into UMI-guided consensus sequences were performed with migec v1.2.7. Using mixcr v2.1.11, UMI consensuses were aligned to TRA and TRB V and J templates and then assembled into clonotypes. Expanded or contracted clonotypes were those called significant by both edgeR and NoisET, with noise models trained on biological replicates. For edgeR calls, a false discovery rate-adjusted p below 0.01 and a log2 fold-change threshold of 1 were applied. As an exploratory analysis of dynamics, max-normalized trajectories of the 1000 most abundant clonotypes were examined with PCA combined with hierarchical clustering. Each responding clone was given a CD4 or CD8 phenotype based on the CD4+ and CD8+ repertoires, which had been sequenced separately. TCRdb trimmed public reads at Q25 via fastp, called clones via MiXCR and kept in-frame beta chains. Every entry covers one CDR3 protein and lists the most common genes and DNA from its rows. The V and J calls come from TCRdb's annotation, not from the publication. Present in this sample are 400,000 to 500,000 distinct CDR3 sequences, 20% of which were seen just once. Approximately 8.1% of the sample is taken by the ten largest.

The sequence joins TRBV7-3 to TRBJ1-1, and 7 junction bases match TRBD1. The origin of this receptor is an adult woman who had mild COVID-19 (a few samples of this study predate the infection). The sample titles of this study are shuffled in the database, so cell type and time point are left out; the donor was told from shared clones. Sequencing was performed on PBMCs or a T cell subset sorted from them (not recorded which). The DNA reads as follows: TGTGCCAGCAGGAAAATGGGACAGACGAACACTGAAGCTTTCTTT. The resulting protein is CASRKMGQTNTEAFF.